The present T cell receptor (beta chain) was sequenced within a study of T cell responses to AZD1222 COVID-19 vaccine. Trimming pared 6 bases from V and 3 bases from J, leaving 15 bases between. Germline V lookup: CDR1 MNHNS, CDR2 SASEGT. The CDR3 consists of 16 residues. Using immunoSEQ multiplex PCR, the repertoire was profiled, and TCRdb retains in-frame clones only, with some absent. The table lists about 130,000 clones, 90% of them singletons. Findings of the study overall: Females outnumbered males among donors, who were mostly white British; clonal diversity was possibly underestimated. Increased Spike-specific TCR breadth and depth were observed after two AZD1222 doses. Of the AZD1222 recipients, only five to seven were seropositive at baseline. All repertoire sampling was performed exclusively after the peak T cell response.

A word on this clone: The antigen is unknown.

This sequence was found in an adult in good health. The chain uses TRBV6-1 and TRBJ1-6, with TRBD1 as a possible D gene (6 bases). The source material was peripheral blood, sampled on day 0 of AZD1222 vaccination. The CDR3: CASRERQAFYNSPLHF. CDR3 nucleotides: TGTGCCAGCAGGGAAAGACAGGCCTTCTATAATTCACCCCTCCACTTT.